Below, 15 T cell receptor beta chains from the same sample are listed, as sequenced in a study of blood T cell repertoires in COVID-19. Only in-frame clones appear in the TCRdb table, and some are missing; sequencing was by immunoSEQ multiplex PCR. This table has 150,000 to 200,000 clones, around 84% appearing once. Sequenced input: PBMCs or T cells enriched from blood (not recorded which). Receptor source: a man between 50 and 59 years old who had recovered from COVID-19.

The chain joins TRBV2 to TRBJ2-3, with 9 bases matching TRBD1. V trimming: 8 bases; J trimming: 4 bases; junction bases outside the gene matches: 4. The CDR3 totals 13 residues. The germline V gene encodes CDR1 SNHLY and CDR2 FYNNEI. Here the CDR3 DNA reads TGTGCCAGCTCAGGACAGGGGTCAGATACGCAGTATTTT. It specifies CASSGQGSDTQYF.

CDR3: CASLVTGSTEAFF. For the CDR3, the DNA is TGTGCCAGCCTCGTCACCGGGAGCACTGAAGCTTTCTTT. The chain carries TRBV11-2 and TRBJ1-1; D call uncertain. The germline V and J ends were trimmed by 8 bases and 4 bases, with 14 bases remaining between them. Germline values: CDR1 SGHAT, CDR2 FQNNGV. There are 13 residues in the CDR3.

The chain combines TRBV27 with TRBJ2-1; 7 bases align to TRBD1. Germline CDR1 and CDR2: MNHEY and SMNVEV (reference sequence). This CDR3 has 13 residues. V shed 6 bases and J 12 bases; nucleotides not matched to a gene: 11. CDR3 sequence reads: CASSYPNRGVQFF. The CDR3 region has the DNA TGTGCCAGCAGCTACCCCAACAGGGGTGTGCAGTTCTTC.

The V and J genes are TRBV28 and TRBJ1-5; D is ambiguous. The V gene lost 5 bases and the J gene lost 2 bases, with 10 bases spanning the gap. Germline V gives CDR1 MDHEN, CDR2 SYDVKM. The CDR3 contains 14 residues. The CDR3 nucleotides read TGTGCCAGCAGTCCCAGGCTGGGCAATCAGCCCCAGCATTTT. Translated: CASSPRLGNQPQHF.

The rearrangement uses TRBV5-1 and TRBJ1-1; 9 bases are shared with TRBD1. CDR3 length: 14 residues. Trimming took 2 bases from V and 5 from J; bases not matched to a gene: 4. Germline assignment: CDR1 SGHRS and CDR2 YFSETQ. CDR3 nucleotide sequence: TGCGCCAGCAGCTTCGGGACAGGGTGGACTGAAGCTTTCTTT. The encoded protein is CASSFGTGWTEAFF.

The chain employs TRBV6-5 and TRBJ2-7, with TRBD2 matching 10 bases. V was pared by 6 bases and J by 0 bases, with 5 bases of the junction left unmatched. There are 15 residues in the CDR3. Looked up from germline, CDR1 is MNHEY and CDR2 is SVGAGI. CDR3 nucleotides: TGTGCCAGCAGGGATAGCGGGGGGCGCTCCTACGAGCAGTACTTC. It specifies CASRDSGGRSYEQYF.

The chain joins TRBV7-2 to TRBJ2-7, with 7 bases that match TRBD1. The trim removed 6 bases at V and 2 bases at J, leaving 7 bases unmatched. Germline-derived CDR1 and CDR2 are SGHTA and FQGNSA. The length of the CDR3 is 14 residues. The DNA for the CDR3 is TGTGCCAGCAGTTCGGACAGGTACGCCTACGAGCAGTACTTC. Protein: CASSSDRYAYEQYF.

The CDR3 DNA sequence: TGTGCCAGCAGCTTAGAGGGAGGCACCTTGAACACTGAAGCTTTCTTT. Its protein is CASSLEGGTLNTEAFF. The chain uses TRBV7-8 and TRBJ1-1; D is undetermined. Trimming took off 1 base at V and 0 bases at J, with 12 bases between the two ends. The CDR3 runs 16 residues. The germline V gene has CDR1 SGHVS and CDR2 FQNEAQ.

This clone was counted at least ten times. J is TRBJ2-5 and V is TRBV2; 7 bases line up with TRBD1. V lost 6 bases to trimming and J lost 2 bases; unmatched junction nucleotides: 6. The CDR3 is 14 amino acids. Germline V gene sequence: CDR1 SNHLY, CDR2 FYNNEI. CDR3 DNA: TGTGCCAGCAGCGAGACAGGGAATCAAGAGACCCAGTACTTC. It encodes CASSETGNQETQYF.

This clone has just a few counts. V usage is TRBV11-3 and J usage is TRBJ2-7; 8 nucleotides align to TRBD1. The CDR3 totals 15 residues. V shed 1 base and J 1 base; nucleotides not matched to a gene: 3. The germline gives CDR1 SGHNT, CDR2 YENEEA. The CDR3 DNA follows: TGTGCCAGCAGCTTAGCCGGACAGGGTTCCTACGAGCAGTACTTC. Translation: CASSLAGQGSYEQYF.

Here the CDR3 reads CASGAGTGTDTQYF. In nucleotides, the CDR3 is TGTGCTAGTGGCGCCGGGACAGGAACAGATACGCAGTATTTT. The J gene is TRBJ2-3, the V gene TRBV12-5, with 8 bases matching TRBD1. Germline CDR1 LGHNT, CDR2 FRNRAP. This CDR3 is 14 amino acids long. Trimming took 6 bases from V and 3 from J; bases not matched to a gene: 5.

This clone was seen a few times. The chain has TRBV4-2 and TRBJ2-1; D is ambiguous. Germline CDR1 reads LGHNA; CDR2 reads YNFKEQ. This CDR3 has 14 amino acids. Trimming cost V 0 bases and J 5 bases, with 8 bases left between them. The CDR3 loop is CASSQEQRDNEQFF. CDR3 bases: TGTGCCAGCAGCCAAGAACAACGGGACAATGAGCAGTTCTTC.

This clone was seen only once. The gene calls are TRBV7-9 and TRBJ1-4; 7 nucleotides agree with TRBD1. After removal of 5 bases from V and 8 bases from J, the junction contained 8 bases not matched to a gene. Germline V gene data show CDR1 as SEHNR and CDR2 as FQNEAQ (reference sequence). The CDR3 runs to 14 residues. CDR3 nucleotides: TGTGCCAGCAGCCCGACAGGGATCGGCGAAAAACTGTTTTTT. Its translation: CASSPTGIGEKLFF.

This sequence joins TRBV9 and TRBJ2-3; TRBD2 matches 12 bases. This CDR3 region has 16 residues. Germline loops: CDR1 SGDLS, CDR2 YYNGEE. Germline trimming cut 4 bases from V and 0 bases from J; bases unmatched to any gene: 3. The CDR3 nucleotides are TGTGCCAGCAGCAGACTAGCGGGGGCTAGCACAGATACGCAGTATTTT. It is translated as CASSRLAGASTDTQYF.

This clone is a singleton in its sample. The gene calls are TRBV12-3 or TRBV12-4 and TRBJ1-5, with no clear D. This CDR3 region has 13 residues. The V and J ends lost 4 bases and 1 base respectively, with 5 bases between them. The CDR3 loop is CASSSVSNQPQHF. The DNA of the CDR3 is TGTGCCAGCAGTTCCGTGAGCAATCAGCCCCAGCATTTT.